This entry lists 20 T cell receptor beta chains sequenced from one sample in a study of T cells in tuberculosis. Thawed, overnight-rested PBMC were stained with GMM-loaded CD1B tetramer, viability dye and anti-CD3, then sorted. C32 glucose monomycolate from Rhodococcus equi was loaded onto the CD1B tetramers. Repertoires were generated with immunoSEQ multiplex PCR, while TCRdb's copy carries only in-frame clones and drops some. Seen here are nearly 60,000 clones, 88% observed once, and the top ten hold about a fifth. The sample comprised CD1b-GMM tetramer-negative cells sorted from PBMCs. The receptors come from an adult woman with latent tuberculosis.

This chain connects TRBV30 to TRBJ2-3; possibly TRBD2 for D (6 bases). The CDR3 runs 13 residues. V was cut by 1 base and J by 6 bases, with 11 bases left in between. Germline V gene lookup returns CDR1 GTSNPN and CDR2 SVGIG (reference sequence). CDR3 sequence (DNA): TGTGCCTGGAGTGGGACGGGGGTGGATACGCAGTATTTT. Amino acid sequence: CAWSGTGVDTQYF.

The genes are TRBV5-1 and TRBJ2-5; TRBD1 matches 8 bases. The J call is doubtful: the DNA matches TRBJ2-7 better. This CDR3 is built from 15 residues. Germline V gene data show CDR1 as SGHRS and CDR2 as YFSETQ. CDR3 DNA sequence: TGCGCCAGCAGCTTGGTGGCAGGGGGCAGTGACGAGCAGTACTTC. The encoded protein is CASSLVAGGSDEQYF.

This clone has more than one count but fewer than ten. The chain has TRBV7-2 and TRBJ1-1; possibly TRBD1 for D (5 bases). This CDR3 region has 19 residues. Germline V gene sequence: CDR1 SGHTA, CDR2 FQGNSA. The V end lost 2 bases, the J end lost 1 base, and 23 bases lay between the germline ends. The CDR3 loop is CASSLNSPYTTGGNTEAFF. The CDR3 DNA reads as TGTGCCAGCAGCTTAAACTCCCCTTATACCACAGGCGGGAACACTGAAGCTTTCTTT.

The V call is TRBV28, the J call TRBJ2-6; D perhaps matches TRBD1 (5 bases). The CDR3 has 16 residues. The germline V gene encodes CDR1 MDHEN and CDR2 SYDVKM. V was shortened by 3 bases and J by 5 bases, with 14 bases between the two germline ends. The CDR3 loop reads CASSFAQEPWANVLTF. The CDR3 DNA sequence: TGTGCCAGCAGTTTCGCACAGGAGCCTTGGGCCAACGTCCTGACTTTC.

The DNA for the CDR3 is TGCGCCAGCAGCCAGCGACTAGCGGGAGAAAGAAATGAGCAGTTCTTC. Translating it yields CASSQRLAGERNEQFF. The chain combines TRBV4-3 with TRBJ2-1; 12 bases align to TRBD2. Germline CDR1 is LGHNA and CDR2 is YSLEER. Trimming cost V 3 bases and J 7 bases; bases outside gene matches: 7. CDR3 length: 16 residues.

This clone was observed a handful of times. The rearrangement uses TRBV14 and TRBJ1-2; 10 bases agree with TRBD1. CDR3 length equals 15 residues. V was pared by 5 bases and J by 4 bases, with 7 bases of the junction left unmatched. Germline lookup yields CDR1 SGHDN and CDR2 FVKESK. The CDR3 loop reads CASSSTGTGVYGYTF. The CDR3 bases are TGTGCCAGCAGCTCAACCGGGACAGGGGTCTATGGCTACACCTTC.

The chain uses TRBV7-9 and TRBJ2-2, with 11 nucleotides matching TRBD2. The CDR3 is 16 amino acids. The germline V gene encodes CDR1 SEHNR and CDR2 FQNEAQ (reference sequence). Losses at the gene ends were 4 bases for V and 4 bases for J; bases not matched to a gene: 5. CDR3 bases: TGTGCCAGCAGCTCCCGTAGCGGGAGGGTCACCGGGGAGCTGTTTTTT. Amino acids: CASSSRSGRVTGELFF. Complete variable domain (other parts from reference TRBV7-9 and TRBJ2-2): DTGVSQNPRHKITKRGQNVTFRCDPISEHNRLYWYRQTLGQGPEFLTYFQNEAQLEKSRLLSDRFSAERPKGSFSTLEIQRTEQGDSAMYLCASSSRSGRVTGELFFGEGSRLTVL.

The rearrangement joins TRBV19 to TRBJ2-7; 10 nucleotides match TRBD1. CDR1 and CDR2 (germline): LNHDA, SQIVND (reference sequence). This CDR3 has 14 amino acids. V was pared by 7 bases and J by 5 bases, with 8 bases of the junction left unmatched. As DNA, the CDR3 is TGTGCCAGTACCCCCGGGACAGGGGTGCACGAGCAGTACTTC. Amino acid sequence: CASTPGTGVHEQYF.

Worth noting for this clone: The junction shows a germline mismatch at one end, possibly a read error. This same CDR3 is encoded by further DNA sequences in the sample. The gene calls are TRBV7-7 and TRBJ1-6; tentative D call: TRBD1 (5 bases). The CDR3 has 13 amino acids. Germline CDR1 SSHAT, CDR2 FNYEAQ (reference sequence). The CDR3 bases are TGTGCTAGCAGCCCGGACATTAATTCACCCCTCCACTTT. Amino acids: CASSPDINSPLHF.

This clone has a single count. As DNA, the CDR3 is TGTGCCAGCAGCTTACTACTCAATGAGCAGTTCTTC. It translates to CASSLLLNEQFF. The chain employs TRBV7-2 and TRBJ2-1; D is uncertain. The CDR3 covers 12 residues. CDR1 is SGHTA and CDR2 is FQGNSA in the germline V gene. The ends were cut back, 2 bases at V and 6 bases at J, with 5 bases in the middle.

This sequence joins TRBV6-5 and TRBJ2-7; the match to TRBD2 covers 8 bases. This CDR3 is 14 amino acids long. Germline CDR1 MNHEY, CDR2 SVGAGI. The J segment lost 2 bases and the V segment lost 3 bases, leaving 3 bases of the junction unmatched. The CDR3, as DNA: TGTGCCAGCAGTTATGTAGCGGGGACCTACGAGCAGTACTTC. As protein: CASSYVAGTYEQYF.

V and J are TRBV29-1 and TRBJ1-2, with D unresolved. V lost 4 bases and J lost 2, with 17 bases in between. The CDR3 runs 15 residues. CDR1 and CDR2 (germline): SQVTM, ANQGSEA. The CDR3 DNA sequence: TGCAGCGTTGTTCCACTTGCAACGGGGAACTATGGCTACACCTTC. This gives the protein CSVVPLATGNYGYTF.

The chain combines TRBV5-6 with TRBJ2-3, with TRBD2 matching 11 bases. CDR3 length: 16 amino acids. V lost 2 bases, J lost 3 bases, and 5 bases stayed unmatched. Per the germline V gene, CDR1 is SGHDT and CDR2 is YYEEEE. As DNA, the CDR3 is TGTGCCAGCAGCTTACTGGGACTAGCGGAGACAGATACGCAGTATTTT. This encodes CASSLLGLAETDTQYF.

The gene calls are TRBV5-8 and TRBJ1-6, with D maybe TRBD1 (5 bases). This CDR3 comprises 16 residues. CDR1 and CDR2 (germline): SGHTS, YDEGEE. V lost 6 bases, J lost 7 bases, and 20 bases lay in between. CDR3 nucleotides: TGTGCCAGCATCTCCACCCCCGGACACGCGAATTCACCCCTCCACTTT. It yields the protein CASISTPGHANSPLHF.

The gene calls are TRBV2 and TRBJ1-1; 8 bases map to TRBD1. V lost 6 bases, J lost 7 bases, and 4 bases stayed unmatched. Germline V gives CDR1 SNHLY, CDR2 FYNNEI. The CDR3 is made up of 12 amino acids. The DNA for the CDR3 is TGTGCCAGCAGACGACAGGGGAATGAAGCTTTCTTT. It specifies CASRRQGNEAFF.

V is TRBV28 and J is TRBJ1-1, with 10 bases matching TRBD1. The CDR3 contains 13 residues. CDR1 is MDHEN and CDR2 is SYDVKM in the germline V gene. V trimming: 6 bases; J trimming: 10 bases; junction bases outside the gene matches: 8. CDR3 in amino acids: CASSIDRGLRAFF. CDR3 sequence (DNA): TGTGCCAGCAGCATAGACAGGGGGCTAAGAGCTTTCTTT.

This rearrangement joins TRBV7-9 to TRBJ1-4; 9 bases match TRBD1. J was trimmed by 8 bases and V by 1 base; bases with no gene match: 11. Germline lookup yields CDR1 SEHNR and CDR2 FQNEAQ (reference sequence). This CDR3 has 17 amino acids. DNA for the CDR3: TGTGCCAGCAGCTTAGTTGGGACAGGGTCGGTTCGGGAAAAACTGTTTTTT. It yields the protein CASSLVGTGSVREKLFF.

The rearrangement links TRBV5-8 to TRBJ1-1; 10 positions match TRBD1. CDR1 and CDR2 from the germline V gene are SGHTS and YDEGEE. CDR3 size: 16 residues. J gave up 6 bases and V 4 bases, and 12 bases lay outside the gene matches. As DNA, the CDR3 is TGTGCCAGCAGCGTAAGGCCGGGACAGGGGAATCCTGAAGCTTTCTTT. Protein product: CASSVRPGQGNPEAFF.

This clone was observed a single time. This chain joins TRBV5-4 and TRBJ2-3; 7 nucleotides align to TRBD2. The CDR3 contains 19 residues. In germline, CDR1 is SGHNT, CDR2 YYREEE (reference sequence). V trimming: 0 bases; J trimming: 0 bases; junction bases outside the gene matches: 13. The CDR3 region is CASSLVIGSGSTSTDTQYF. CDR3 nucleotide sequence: TGTGCCAGCAGCTTGGTCATTGGTAGCGGGTCAACTAGCACAGATACGCAGTATTTT.

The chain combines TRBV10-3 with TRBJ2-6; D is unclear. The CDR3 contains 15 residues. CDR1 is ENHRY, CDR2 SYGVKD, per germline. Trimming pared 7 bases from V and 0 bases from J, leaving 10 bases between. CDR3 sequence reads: CAITSSHSGANVLTF. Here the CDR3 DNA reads TGTGCCATCACATCCAGTCACTCTGGGGCCAACGTCCTGACTTTC.